This TCR beta chain was recorded in a study of blood T cell repertoires in COVID-19. Study summary: Samples of COVID-19 (acute and convalescent) were obtained from the United States, Italy and Spain.

Recruitment covered some 25 US areas and drew participants whose ages spanned about 18 to 90 years. Recovered participants had two consecutive negative NP/OP PCR tests, healthcare professional clearance, or symptom resolution. This clone was recorded only once. Using immunoSEQ multiplex PCR, the repertoire was profiled, and TCRdb retains in-frame clones only, with some absent. The sample has 310,000 or so clones; about nine tenths are singletons. V gave up 0 bases and J gave up 1 base, with 15 bases separating them. This CDR3 spans 17 amino acids. Germline-derived CDR1 and CDR2 are LNHDA and SQIVND (reference sequence).

The receptor was derived from a woman aged 18-29 years who had recovered from COVID-19. The sample taken for sequencing was PBMCs or T cells enriched from blood (not recorded which). This chain links TRBV19 with TRBJ1-1, with D tentatively TRBD1 (5 bases). This chain's CDR3 is CASSIDQTGGRNTEAFF. The CDR3 DNA sequence: TGTGCCAGTAGTATAGATCAAACGGGGGGGAGGAACACTGAAGCTTTCTTT.